This T cell receptor beta chain came from a study of beta chain features in type 1 diabetes. General study points: Type 1 diabetes patients had TCRB CDR3s that were shorter (moderately but significantly so) in all four CD4+ subsets.

Sorting based on CD45RO/CCR7/CD25/CD127/CD95/CD27 separated CD4+ naive, central memory, regulatory and stem cell-like memory cells. What was sequenced were expressed TCRB transcripts, since all of the isolated RNA had been reverse transcribed. The assay was immunoSEQ multiplex PCR, and TCRdb's table has in-frame clones only and misses some. The table lists 150,000 to 200,000 clones, over 55% of them singletons, with roughly 0.095% in the top ten. The CDR3 contains 12 residues. The germline gives CDR1 MGHDK, CDR2 SYGVNS. V was trimmed by 5 bases and J by 4 bases, leaving 7 bases between them. On this clone: What it binds is not known.

The chain links TRBV25-1 to TRBJ2-3; unclear D gene. The clonotype comes from a man younger than 45 with type 1 diabetes. What was sequenced was naive CD4+ T cells from blood. For the CDR3, the DNA is TGTGCCAGCAGTTTCCTCCCAGATACGCAGTATTTT. Protein product: CASSFLPDTQYF.